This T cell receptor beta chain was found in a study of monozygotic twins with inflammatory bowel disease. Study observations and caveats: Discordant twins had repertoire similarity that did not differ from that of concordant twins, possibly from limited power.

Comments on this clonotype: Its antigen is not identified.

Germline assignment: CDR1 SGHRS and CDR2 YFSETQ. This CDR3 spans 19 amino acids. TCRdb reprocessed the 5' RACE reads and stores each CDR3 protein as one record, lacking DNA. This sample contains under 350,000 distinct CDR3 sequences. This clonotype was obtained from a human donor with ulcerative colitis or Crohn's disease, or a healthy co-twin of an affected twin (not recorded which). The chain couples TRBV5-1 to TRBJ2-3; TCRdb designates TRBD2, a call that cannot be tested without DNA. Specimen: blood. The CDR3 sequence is CASSSSLGLAGDLTDTQYF.